The 20 T cell receptor beta chains reported below all come from one sample, sequenced in a study of blood T cell repertoires in COVID-19. The repertoire was sequenced with immunoSEQ multiplex PCR; TCRdb's copy has only in-frame clones and lacks some. The table includes fewer than 200,000 clones, approximately 82% detected once. The sample consisted of PBMCs or T cells enriched from blood (not recorded which). These TCRs come from a woman aged 45-65 years who had recovered from COVID-19.

The chain joins TRBV28 to TRBJ2-7; 9 bases line up with TRBD2. The CDR3 consists of 14 residues. Trimming removed 5 bases from V and 4 bases from J; junction bases left unmatched: 6. Germline assignment: CDR1 MDHEN and CDR2 SYDVKM. CDR3 in DNA: TGTGCCAGCAGTCGTAGCGGGGGTGCTTACGAGCAGTACTTC. Translated: CASSRSGGAYEQYF.

Concerning this clone: A junction end diverges from the germline sequence, so it may reflect a read error. The CDR3 DNA reads as TGTGCCAGCAGCCCACCGGGGGGGATCGCAAGCTTC. This encodes CASSPPGGIASF. The chain recombines TRBV7-3 with TRBJ2-7; 8 bases agree with TRBD2. This CDR3 contains 12 residues. Germline assignment: CDR1 SGHTA and CDR2 FQGTGA.

This clone was observed a single time. This chain uses TRBV30 with TRBJ1-3; 12 nucleotides line up with TRBD1. CDR1 and CDR2 from the germline V gene are GTSNPN and SVGIG (reference sequence). Trimming cost V 5 bases and J 0 bases; bases outside gene matches: 17. The CDR3 length is 20 residues. CDR3 bases: TGTGCCTGGGTGGGCCCCCGGGACAGGGGGCGTATCGACTCTGGAAACACCATATATTTT. Translating gives CAWVGPRDRGRIDSGNTIYF.

The rearrangement links TRBV25-1 to TRBJ2-7, with 10 bases fitting TRBD2. The CDR3 consists of 16 residues. J gave up 3 bases and V 2 bases, and 7 bases lay outside the gene matches. Germline V gene lookup returns CDR1 MGHDK and CDR2 SYGVNS. In DNA, the CDR3 is TGTGCCAGCAGTGAAGGAATTAGGACTAGCGGCTACGAGCAGTACTTC. This codes for CASSEGIRTSGYEQYF.

The chain employs TRBV7-9 and TRBJ2-1; 9 bases are shared with TRBD1. The germline V gene has CDR1 SEHNR and CDR2 FQNEAQ (reference sequence). The V and J ends lost 5 bases and 5 bases, in that order; junction bases with no gene match: 7. The CDR3 runs to 15 residues. Here the CDR3 DNA reads TGTGCCAGCAGCATACCGGGACAGGGTAACAATGAGCAGTTCTTC. Its translation is CASSIPGQGNNEQFF.

The V gene is TRBV5-4, the J gene TRBJ1-6; maybe TRBD1 (6 bases). The V end lost 0 bases, the J end lost 11 bases, and 15 bases lay between the germline ends. Germline V gene sequence: CDR1 SGHNT, CDR2 YYREEE (reference sequence). This CDR3 has 15 residues. The CDR3 nucleotides read TGTGCCAGCAGCTTGGATTTACAGGGAAAAGCACCCCTCCACTTT. Translation gives CASSLDLQGKAPLHF.

The rearrangement uses TRBV3-1 (or the pseudogene TRBV3-2) and TRBJ2-5; TRBD2 matches 12 bases. V was clipped by 1 base and J by 10 bases; unmatched bases: 7. Germline lookup yields CDR1 LGHDT and CDR2 YNNKEL (reference sequence). This CDR3 region has 15 residues. The CDR3 region is CASSQGLAGVGGQYF. CDR3 nucleotides: TGTGCCAGCAGCCAAGGACTAGCGGGAGTTGGGGGCCAGTACTTC.

This clone occurred once. This chain links TRBV12-3 or TRBV12-4 with TRBJ2-1; D is possibly TRBD1 (5 bases). With 6 bases removed from V and 12 bases from J, the gap between germline ends came to 15 bases. The CDR3 consists of 12 residues. The CDR3 reads CASSYTGPRQFF. CDR3 DNA sequence: TGTGCCAGCAGCTACACAGGCCCTAGGCAGTTCTTC.

V usage is TRBV10-2 and J usage is TRBJ2-2; possibly TRBD1 for D (6 bases). The CDR3 runs to 11 residues. Trimming shortened V by 11 bases and J by 4 bases, and 8 bases separated the two germline ends. Germline-derived CDR1 and CDR2 are WSHSY and SAAADI. The CDR3 DNA sequence: TGCGCCGGGACAACCACCGGGGAGCTGTTTTTT. Translating gives CAGTTTGELFF.

This sequence joins TRBV29-1 and TRBJ2-7; 7 nucleotides match TRBD1. With V trimmed by 4 bases and J by 4 bases, 19 bases remained unmatched. CDR1 and CDR2 from the germline V gene are SQVTM and ANQGSEA. This CDR3 is 17 amino acids long. CDR3 DNA: TGCAGCGTTGGAATAGTTACAGGGGCGTGGGTACAATACGAGCAGTACTTC. This translates into CSVGIVTGAWVQYEQYF.

The J gene is TRBJ2-1, the V gene TRBV5-1; 14 bases are shared with TRBD2. Germline trimming cut 6 bases from V and 2 bases from J; bases unmatched to any gene: 10. The germline gives CDR1 SGHRS, CDR2 YFSETQ. The CDR3 consists of 18 residues. The CDR3 DNA is TGCGCCAGCATTAAAGGACTAGCGGGAGGCCCTACCTACAATGAGCAGTTCTTC. Its translation is CASIKGLAGGPTYNEQFF. Looking up the rest from reference TRBV5-1 and TRBJ2-1 gives the full variable domain: KAGVTQTPRYLIKTRGQQVTLSCSPISGHRSVSWYQQTPGQGLQFLFEYFSETQRNKGNFPGRFSGRQFSNSRSEMNVSTLELGDSALYLCASIKGLAGGPTYNEQFFGPGTRLTVL.

This rearrangement joins TRBV7-3 to TRBJ2-5; 7 bases fit TRBD2. V gave up 5 bases and J gave up 1 base; unmatched junction bases: 7. The CDR3 sequence is 15 residues long. Germline V gene sequence: CDR1 SGHTA, CDR2 FQGTGA. DNA for the CDR3: TGTGCCAGCAGCCCCGTAGCGGGCTCCCAAGAGACCCAGTACTTC. Residues: CASSPVAGSQETQYF.

J is TRBJ2-7 and V is TRBV6-5; the D gene is possibly TRBD1 (7 bases). The CDR3 is 15 amino acids. V shed 2 bases and J shed 4 bases, with 15 bases lying between them. Germline loops: CDR1 MNHEY, CDR2 SVGAGI. CDR3 in amino acids: CASSYTGDSKYEQYF. CDR3 DNA sequence: TGTGCCAGCAGTTACACGGGGGACAGCAAATACGAGCAGTACTTC.

This clone was counted only a few times. V and J are TRBV29-1 and TRBJ2-1; maybe TRBD1 (6 bases). Germline V CDR1 and CDR2: SQVTM, ANQGSEA. The CDR3 has 12 amino acids. The V end was cut by 4 bases, the J end by 7 bases, with 11 bases between. The CDR3 region has the DNA TGCAGCGTTGCCCCAGGGGCGAATGAGCAGTTCTTC. Translation: CSVAPGANEQFF.

The CDR3 here is CASSQGLAGYPQQRTDTQYF. The CDR3 DNA is TGTGCCAGCAGCCAAGGTCTAGCGGGATACCCACAACAGCGCACAGATACGCAGTATTTT. The rearrangement joins TRBV4-2 to TRBJ2-3; 9 bases match TRBD2. Germline assignment: CDR1 LGHNA and CDR2 YNFKEQ. Losses at the gene ends were 1 base for V and 1 base for J; bases not matched to a gene: 15. The CDR3 covers 20 residues.

The chain joins TRBV3-1 (or the pseudogene TRBV3-2) to TRBJ1-3, with D maybe TRBD1 (5 bases). Deletions cut 1 base from V and 0 bases from J, with 13 bases between. The germline V gene has CDR1 LGHDT and CDR2 YNNKEL (reference sequence). The CDR3 is 17 residues long. The CDR3 is CASSQATVLLSGNTIYF. The CDR3 nucleotides read TGTGCCAGCAGCCAAGCGACAGTCCTTCTCTCTGGAAACACCATATATTTT.

V and J are TRBV12-3 or TRBV12-4 and TRBJ1-2; D unresolved. V was pared by 2 bases and J by 10 bases, with 8 bases between. The CDR3 length is 11 residues. CDR3 sequence: CASSLNGVYTF. The DNA of the CDR3 is TGTGCCAGCAGTTTAAACGGGGTCTACACCTTC.

This clone showed up just once. The chain combines TRBV7-3 with TRBJ2-1; 7 bases are a match to TRBD1. The CDR3 runs 15 residues. The V gene's germline CDR1 is SGHTA and CDR2 FQGTGA. The ends lost 3 bases at V and 0 bases at J; junction bases unmatched: 2. CDR3 loop: CASSFDRASYNEQFF. The DNA of the CDR3 is TGTGCCAGCAGCTTCGACAGGGCCTCCTACAATGAGCAGTTCTTC.

This chain connects TRBV25-1 to TRBJ2-1, with 15 bases identical to TRBD2. J gave up 8 bases and V 4 bases, and 12 bases lay outside the gene matches. This CDR3 has 18 residues. Germline V CDR1 and CDR2: MGHDK, SYGVNS. CDR3 coding DNA: TGTGCCAGCAGTGGGAAGACCGGGACTAGCGGGAGGTTGGATGAGCAGTTCTTC. It translates to CASSGKTGTSGRLDEQFF.

This clone was picked up a small number of times. This chain's CDR3 is CASMRAYSNQPQHF. The CDR3 DNA follows: TGTGCCAGCATGCGGGCCTATAGCAATCAGCCCCAGCATTTT. The genes are TRBV6-5 and TRBJ1-5; D call uncertain. V lost 7 bases, J lost 0 bases, and 10 bases lay in between. The V gene's germline CDR1 is MNHEY and CDR2 SVGAGI. The length of the CDR3 is 14 residues.